This TCR beta chain derives from a study of T cell repertoires in cytomegalovirus infection. Study details: Recently identified HLA-C-restricted CMV epitopes were used, and well-studied HLA-B-restricted CMV epitopes were used as well. An indication of both CMV infection and matching HLA type came from public TCR beta signatures.

TCRdb re-called the reads with MiXCR, one entry per CDR3 protein. The sample shows about 770,000 distinct CDR3 sequences, roughly 29% of them seen only once. Study results and limitations: HLA-C-restricted CMV clonotypes gave the most frequent clonotype in two of eight donors.

On this clonotype: The antigen remains unidentified.

The V gene lost 3 bases and the J gene lost 2 bases, with 13 bases spanning the gap. There are 16 residues in the CDR3. This chain uses TRBV12-3 or TRBV12-4 with TRBJ2-2; the D gene is possibly TRBD2 (5 bases). The source material was cultured CD8+ T cells from PBMCs, sampled from culture after CMV antigen stimulation. The receptor's source is a human donor in good health (CMV status not recorded). Some clones in this sample may be carry-over from other donors' samples. The CDR3 is CASSLRAPINTGELFF. CDR3 nucleotide sequence: TGTGCCAGCAGTTTGCGGGCCCCGATTAACACCGGGGAGCTGTTTTTT.